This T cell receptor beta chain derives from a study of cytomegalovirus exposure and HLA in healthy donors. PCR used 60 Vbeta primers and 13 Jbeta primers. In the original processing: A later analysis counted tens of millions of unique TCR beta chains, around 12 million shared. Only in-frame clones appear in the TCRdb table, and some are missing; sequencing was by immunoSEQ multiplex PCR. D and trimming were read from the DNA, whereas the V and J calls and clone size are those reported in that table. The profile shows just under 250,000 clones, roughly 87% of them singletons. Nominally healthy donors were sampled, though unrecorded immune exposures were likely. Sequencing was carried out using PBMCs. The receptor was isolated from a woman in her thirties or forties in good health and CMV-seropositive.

The CDR3 bases are TGCAGCGTTGAAATTCTGCAGGGTTTAGGCTACACCTTC. Translated: CSVEILQGLGYTF. The chain couples TRBV29-1 to TRBJ1-2, with TRBD1 as a possible D gene (5 bases). Trimming removed 2 bases at V and 8 bases at J, with 15 bases between. This CDR3 spans 13 amino acids. CDR1 SQVTM and CDR2 ANQGSEA come from the germline V gene.